This TCR beta chain appears in the sequencing data of a study of blood T cell repertoires in COVID-19. Looking at the study overall: Sources were T cells, B-cell-depleted T cells, or PBMCs; the material itself was cDNA or gDNA.

This CDR3 is 13 amino acids long. In germline, CDR1 is SQVTM, CDR2 ANQGSEA. V dropped 5 bases and J dropped 10; count of bases not matched to a gene: 10. Profiled with immunoSEQ multiplex PCR; TCRdb holds only in-frame clones, not every one. The table lists about 270,000 clones, approximately 87% of them singletons. The rearrangement joins TRBV29-1 to TRBJ2-1; 8 nucleotides match TRBD1. This clonotype originated in a human donor in a cohort sampled during active COVID-19. Sequenced sample: peripheral blood. DNA of the CDR3: TGCAGCGTTTACCCGACAGGGGAAGAAGAGCAGTTCTTC. This encodes CSVYPTGEEEQFF.